The 10 T cell receptor beta chains in this list originate from one sample, sequenced in a study of PD-1 blockade in classical Hodgkin lymphoma. Clones were sequenced by immunoSEQ multiplex PCR, and TCRdb holds only the in-frame ones, with some missing. The table records tens of thousands of clones, 78% of them present only once. Time point in this sample: cycle 4 day 1 (C4D1), after less than 7 weeks of nivolumab. Every one of the patients relapsed after autologous stem cell transplantation (brentuximab vedotin exposure was variable). Source: peripheral blood mononuclear cells (PBMCs), taken before the fourth cycle of nivolumab. These receptors all stem from a human donor with classical Hodgkin lymphoma.

The genes are TRBV5-6 and TRBJ2-6, with no clear D. V was pared by 0 bases and J by 0 bases, with 1 base between. Germline CDR1 SGHDT, CDR2 YYEEEE. The CDR3 totals 14 residues. For the CDR3, the DNA is TGTGCCAGCAGCTTGGTCTCTGGGGCCAACGTCCTGACTTTC. It is translated as CASSLVSGANVLTF.

This clone turned up a few times. The chain carries TRBV19 and TRBJ1-1; D may be TRBD1 (6 bases). Per germline, CDR1 LNHDA and CDR2 SQIVND (reference sequence). V was cut by 4 bases and J by 2 bases, with 11 bases left in between. The CDR3 contains 14 residues. The CDR3 spells CASSTPGQNTEAFF. CDR3 sequence (DNA): TGTGCCAGTAGTACCCCGGGACAAAACACTGAAGCTTTCTTT. The variable domain in full, with the rest retrieved from reference TRBV19 and TRBJ1-1, is DGGITQSPKYLFRKEGQNVTLSCEQNLNHDAMYWYRQDPGQGLRLIYYSQIVNDFQKGDIAEGYSVSREKKESFPLTVTSAQKNPTAFYLCASSTPGQNTEAFFGQGTRLTVV.

The chain employs TRBV21-1 and TRBJ1-1. TRBV21-1 is shown as a pseudogene. The CDR3 runs to 16 residues. The chain's CDR3 is CASSASIATQCTEAFF. CDR3 DNA sequence: TGTGCCAGCAGCGCTAGTATAGCTACACAATGCACTGAAGCTTTCTTT.

The V and J genes are TRBV11-2 and TRBJ1-2; 7 bases agree with TRBD1. Per germline, CDR1 SGHAT and CDR2 FQNNGV. The ends lost 4 bases at V and 7 bases at J; junction bases unmatched: 18. The CDR3 is 17 residues long. The CDR3, as DNA: TGTGCCAGCAGCTCACCCCGGGACAGCTCTCTGGGGGGTGGCTACACCTTC. Protein product: CASSSPRDSSLGGGYTF.

The V call is TRBV7-2, the J call TRBJ2-2; D is unresolved. The CDR3 loop spans 15 amino acids. In germline, CDR1 is SGHTA, CDR2 FQGNSA. V shed 2 bases and J shed 1 base, with 8 bases lying between them. CDR3 residues: CASSLSGMNTGELFF. CDR3 coding DNA: TGTGCCAGCAGCTTATCTGGGATGAACACCGGGGAGCTGTTTTTT.

The chain has TRBV11-2 and TRBJ2-4; D may be TRBD1 (6 bases). Germline lookup yields CDR1 SGHAT and CDR2 FQNNGV. The V gene lost 1 base and the J gene lost 0 bases, with 16 bases spanning the gap. The CDR3 runs 18 residues. CDR3 region: CASSLAPRQVLAKNIQYF. CDR3 bases: TGTGCCAGCAGCTTAGCCCCTCGACAGGTCCTAGCCAAAAACATTCAGTACTTC.

The gene calls are TRBV28 and TRBJ1-2; no firm D call. CDR1 MDHEN and CDR2 SYDVKM come from the germline V gene. Between the trimmed V and J ends, which lost 1 base and 7 bases, there was a span of 7 bases. The CDR3 has 12 residues. For the CDR3, the DNA is TGTGCCAGCAGTTTATTACACCGTGGCTACACCTTC. Its protein is CASSLLHRGYTF.

J is TRBJ1-2 and V is TRBV6-6; D is possibly TRBD1 (5 bases). The ends were cut back, 0 bases at V and 8 bases at J, with 10 bases in the middle. The germline V gene encodes CDR1 MNHNY and CDR2 SVGAGI (reference sequence). This CDR3 spans 13 amino acids. The CDR3 spells CASSYSRDRGYTF. CDR3 nucleotides: TGTGCCAGCAGTTACTCCAGGGATCGGGGCTACACCTTC.

The chain is built from TRBV6-1 and TRBJ1-1; no clear D. Germline V gene data show CDR1 as MNHNS and CDR2 as SASEGT. The CDR3 is made up of 12 amino acids. Trimming took 8 bases from V and 2 from J, leaving 9 bases between them. CDR3 protein: CASGRINTEAFF. CDR3 sequence (DNA): TGTGCCAGCGGAAGAATCAACACTGAAGCTTTCTTT.

The genes are TRBV5-1 and TRBJ2-7; 10 bases agree with TRBD1. V gave up 0 bases and J gave up 3 bases; unmatched junction bases: 3. CDR1 and CDR2 from the germline V gene are SGHRS and YFSETQ. The length of the CDR3 is 15 residues. The chain's CDR3 is CASSLEGQGNYEQYF. In nucleotides, the CDR3 is TGCGCCAGCAGCTTGGAGGGACAGGGGAACTACGAGCAGTACTTC.